The T cell receptor (beta chain) under discussion was sequenced for a study of shared clonotypes between healthy human individuals (dated by TCRdb to 2018 to 2021). Regarding the complete study: The cohort included three men and a couple of women between 18 and 49 years of age. For each donor, three plates each were used for CD4 naive and CD4 memory, two plates were used for CD8 naive, and one plate was used for CD8 memory. To increase sequencing depth and limit assay-specific biases, different laboratories used diverse techniques to prepare libraries and sequence TCR repertoires. Leukapheresis yielded between about 0.85 and 9 billion PBMCs per donor. To estimate repertoire size and how much clonotype sharing occurs between individuals, the study deeply sequenced the blood TCR repertoires of roughly 5 healthy adults.

Using the deep immunoSEQ assay, multiplex PCR amplified TCR CDR3 regions from genomic DNA. For each cell subset, the extracted genomic DNA was distributed evenly across all wells of several immunoSEQ 96-well plates, and each plate served as one replicate. Each replicate PCR for sorted subsets received roughly 200 ng genomic DNA, equal to tens of thousands of T cell genomes. Purified libraries were quantified with a Qubit 3.0 fluorometer, sized on a Bioanalyzer 2100, and re-quantified with the KAPA Library Quantification kit. A separate single-read 150-cycle Illumina NextSeq 550 flow cell was used to sequence each immunoSEQ 96-well plate. The study's processing was this. Because the immunoSEQ output held only junctional sequences and lacked quality scores, the filtering could not match the filtering applied to full-length reads. To assign V/J genes and CDR3, sequences were annotated against IMGT germline references using PyIR, a Python wrapper for IgBLAST v1.9. Reads with weak V/J assignments (E-value above 1e-6), missing CDR3, stop codons, out-of-frame junctions, or ambiguous translated residues were removed. V3J clonotypes were defined as sequences sharing the same inferred V gene, J gene, and CDR3 amino acid sequence. To compute the percentage overlap between repertoires, the number of shared unique clonotypes was divided by the size of the smaller repertoire. Richness of each repertoire was evaluated using RTK rarefaction, the Chao1 estimator, and Recon v2.1 estimates of unobserved clonotypes. Generation probabilities for all TCRbeta clonotypes obtained by the gDNA method from a few donors were computed using OLGA. TCRdb mirrors the immuneACCESS table, restricted to in-frame sequences. Some clones are absent from its copies; in checked studies, under half trace to an unresolved V gene, and the reason for the others is unknown. The DNA was the basis for D and trimming; V, J and clone size are from that table. This sample holds hundreds of thousands of clones; about 96% were observed only once. More than 0.3% of the sample is in the top ten clones.

About this clone: Its binding antigen is unknown. No base qualities exist here, and no much larger clone lies one base off it.

The donors were healthy, HIV-negative adults with no recently reported acute infections or vaccinations. Every donor was a Caucasian adult living in Nashville, Tennessee, USA. CD8 memory samples were composed of magnetically selected CD45RO+ cells combined with CCR7-negative CD45RA+ effector memory (TemRA) cells. After blood collection by leukapheresis, PBMCs were isolated using Ficoll-Histopaque density gradient centrifugation and then cryopreserved in the vapor phase of liquid nitrogen. Analytical flow cytometry was used to check the purity and quantity of each magnetically sorted T cell population. From each sorted fraction, genomic DNA was isolated and quantified by UV absorbance on a Nanodrop 2000c. Study-wide conclusions, independent of this receptor: Compared with non-shared clonotypes, clonotypes shared by all four sorted-subset donors had higher generation probabilities. Rarefaction of sorted-subset datasets indicated incomplete sequencing despite the large sequencing depth. Pairwise subsampling led to the expectation that sequencing depth would affect the degree of clonotype sharing among donors. The genetic and exposure-history diversity represented was limited by the small number of donors. Naive subsets generally had larger estimated clonotype richness than memory subsets did. About 5% of naive CD4, 3.5% of naive CD8, 2% to 2.5% of memory CD4, and over 0.35% of memory CD8 clonotypes were shared across several donors. Sampling was restricted to blood, and TCR repertoires in tissue are likely to differ from TCR repertoires in blood.

Between the V and J ends, shortened by 8 bases and 4 bases respectively, the junction contains 12 bases. The germline V gene yields MGHDK for CDR1 and SYGVNS for CDR2. The CDR3, cysteine through phenylalanine, is 12 amino acids long. Only CDR3 DNA remains: 36 bases, in frame from the first base. The rearrangement combines TRBV25-1 with TRBJ2-7; confidence is insufficient to name the D gene. This TCR was recovered from a man aged 30-40 years in good health. The sequencing input was memory CD8+ T cells sorted from blood. Interpreted using the paper, the cell subset or site label stands for: CD45RO+ cells pooled with CCR7-negative TemRA cells. The CDR3 protein sequence reads: CASDDDKYEQYF. The DNA sequence is given as TGTGCCAGCGACGACGACAAGTACGAGCAGTACTTC.